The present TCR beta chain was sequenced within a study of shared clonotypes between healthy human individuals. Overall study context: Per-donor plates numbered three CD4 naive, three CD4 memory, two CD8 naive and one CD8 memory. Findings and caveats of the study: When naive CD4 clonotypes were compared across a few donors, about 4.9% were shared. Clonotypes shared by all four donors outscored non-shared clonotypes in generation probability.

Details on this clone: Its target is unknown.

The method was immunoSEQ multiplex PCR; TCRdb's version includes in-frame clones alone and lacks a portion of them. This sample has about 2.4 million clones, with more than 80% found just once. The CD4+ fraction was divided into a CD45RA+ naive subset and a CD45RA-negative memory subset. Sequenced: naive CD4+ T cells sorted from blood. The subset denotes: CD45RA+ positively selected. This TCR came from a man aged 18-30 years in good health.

The CDR3 sequence is CAIMGQGAGTGELFF. The CDR3 nucleotides read TGTGCCATCATGGGTCAGGGGGCAGGCACCGGGGAGCTGTTTTTT. The chain has TRBV10-3 and TRBJ2-2, with 8 bases aligning to TRBD1. The length of the CDR3 is 15 residues. Trimming removed 7 bases from V and 4 bases from J; junction bases left unmatched: 8. Germline lookup yields CDR1 ENHRY and CDR2 SYGVKD.